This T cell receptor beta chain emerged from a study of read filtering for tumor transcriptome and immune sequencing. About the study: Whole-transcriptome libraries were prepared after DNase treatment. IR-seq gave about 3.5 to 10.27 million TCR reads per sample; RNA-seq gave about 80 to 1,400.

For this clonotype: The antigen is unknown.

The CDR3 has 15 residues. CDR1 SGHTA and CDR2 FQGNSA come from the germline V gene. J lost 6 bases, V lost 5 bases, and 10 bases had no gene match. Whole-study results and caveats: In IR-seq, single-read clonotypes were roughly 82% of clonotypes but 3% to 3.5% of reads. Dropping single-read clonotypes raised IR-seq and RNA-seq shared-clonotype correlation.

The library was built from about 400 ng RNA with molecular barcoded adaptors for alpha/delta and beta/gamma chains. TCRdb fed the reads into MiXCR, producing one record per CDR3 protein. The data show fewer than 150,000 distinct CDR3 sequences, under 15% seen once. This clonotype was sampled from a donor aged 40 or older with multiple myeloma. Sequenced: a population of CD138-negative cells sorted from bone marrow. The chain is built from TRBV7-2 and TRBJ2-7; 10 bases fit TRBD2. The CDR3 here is CASSPIAGGPIEQYF. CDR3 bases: TGTGCCAGCAGCCCGATAGCGGGAGGACCTATCGAGCAGTACTTC.